The clone carrying this T cell receptor beta chain has more than one count but fewer than ten. The data belong to a study of T-cell reconstitution after alpha-beta-depleted transplantation in children. The CDR3 covers 15 residues. Germline CDR1 SGDLS, CDR2 YYNGEE. V dropped 4 bases and J dropped 2 bases, with 14 bases sitting between them. Unique molecular identifiers featured in how the TCRbeta library was prepared. Each CDR3 protein gets one entry after TCRdb re-called the PCR reads with MiXCR. The table lists about 500,000 distinct CDR3 sequences, about 30% of them singletons, with less than 2.5% in the top ten.

The material was PBMCs from the stem cell graft donor, obtained from the stem cell graft. The V and J genes are TRBV9 and TRBJ2-3; D gene ambiguous. This sequence originates from a human donor who donated a stem cell graft to a child with aplastic anemia. CDR3 DNA: TGTGCCAGCAGCCCCCGGGCCATAGCCACAGATACGCAGTATTTT. Its protein is CASSPRAIATDTQYF.